The T cell receptor beta chain under discussion was sequenced for a study of control samples from healthy donors and cancer patients (dated by TCRdb to the early 2020s). This clone occurred once. Its specific antigen is unknown. No qualities accompany the bases; no much larger clone lies one base away. Sequences SGHRS (CDR1) and YFSETQ (CDR2) are obtained from the germline V gene. V has 1 base trimmed and J has 5 bases trimmed; junction bases matching no gene number 5. The CDR3 starts with the cysteine, ends with the phenylalanine, and has 15 residues. The sequence is cut down to CDR3 DNA, 45 bases in frame from base 1. Library preparation was by the immunoSEQ multiplex PCR assay. In TCRdb, the immuneACCESS table is reduced to in-frame sequences with V and J assigned. These tables do not hold every clone; where another copy was compared, an unresolved V gene accounts for under half, and the others remain unexplained. The sample yields about 410,000 clones; over 75% were counted once. Jointly, the top ten make up around 6.5% of the sample.

Sequencing was done on a sample of PBMCs. The rearranged segments are TRBV5-1 and TRBJ2-3; the junction holds 9 bases that match TRBD2. The TCR sequence derives from a man aged 35 to 55 with head and neck cancer. The CDR3 protein is CASSLSGGQVDTQYF. Read as DNA, the sequence is TGCGCCAGCAGCTTGAGCGGGGGGCAGGTAGATACGCAGTATTTT.